This T cell receptor (beta chain) was observed in a study of neoadjuvant anti-PD-1 for oral cavity cancer. Stated time point: after neoadjuvant nivolumab, at surgical resection. Germline V gene data show CDR1 as SGHVS and CDR2 as FQNEAQ. This CDR3 comprises 15 residues. V lost 5 bases and J 0 bases, leaving 13 bases between the germline ends. PBMC libraries mostly used approximately 0.5 ug of input genomic DNA, with six replicates per sample. Assay used: immunoSEQ multiplex PCR; TCRdb lists only in-frame clones, some missing. The data hold approximately 42,000 clones, with roughly 77% observed a single time.

Source: PBMCs, taken after nivolumab (anti-PD-1) treatment. The gene calls are TRBV7-8 and TRBJ1-1, with TRBD1 as a possible D gene (6 bases). The receptor was derived from a person aged 35 to 85 with oral cavity squamous cell carcinoma. The CDR3 loop reads CASSQNRDLNTEAFF. The CDR3 DNA follows: TGTGCCAGCAGCCAAAACAGGGACTTGAACACTGAAGCTTTCTTT.